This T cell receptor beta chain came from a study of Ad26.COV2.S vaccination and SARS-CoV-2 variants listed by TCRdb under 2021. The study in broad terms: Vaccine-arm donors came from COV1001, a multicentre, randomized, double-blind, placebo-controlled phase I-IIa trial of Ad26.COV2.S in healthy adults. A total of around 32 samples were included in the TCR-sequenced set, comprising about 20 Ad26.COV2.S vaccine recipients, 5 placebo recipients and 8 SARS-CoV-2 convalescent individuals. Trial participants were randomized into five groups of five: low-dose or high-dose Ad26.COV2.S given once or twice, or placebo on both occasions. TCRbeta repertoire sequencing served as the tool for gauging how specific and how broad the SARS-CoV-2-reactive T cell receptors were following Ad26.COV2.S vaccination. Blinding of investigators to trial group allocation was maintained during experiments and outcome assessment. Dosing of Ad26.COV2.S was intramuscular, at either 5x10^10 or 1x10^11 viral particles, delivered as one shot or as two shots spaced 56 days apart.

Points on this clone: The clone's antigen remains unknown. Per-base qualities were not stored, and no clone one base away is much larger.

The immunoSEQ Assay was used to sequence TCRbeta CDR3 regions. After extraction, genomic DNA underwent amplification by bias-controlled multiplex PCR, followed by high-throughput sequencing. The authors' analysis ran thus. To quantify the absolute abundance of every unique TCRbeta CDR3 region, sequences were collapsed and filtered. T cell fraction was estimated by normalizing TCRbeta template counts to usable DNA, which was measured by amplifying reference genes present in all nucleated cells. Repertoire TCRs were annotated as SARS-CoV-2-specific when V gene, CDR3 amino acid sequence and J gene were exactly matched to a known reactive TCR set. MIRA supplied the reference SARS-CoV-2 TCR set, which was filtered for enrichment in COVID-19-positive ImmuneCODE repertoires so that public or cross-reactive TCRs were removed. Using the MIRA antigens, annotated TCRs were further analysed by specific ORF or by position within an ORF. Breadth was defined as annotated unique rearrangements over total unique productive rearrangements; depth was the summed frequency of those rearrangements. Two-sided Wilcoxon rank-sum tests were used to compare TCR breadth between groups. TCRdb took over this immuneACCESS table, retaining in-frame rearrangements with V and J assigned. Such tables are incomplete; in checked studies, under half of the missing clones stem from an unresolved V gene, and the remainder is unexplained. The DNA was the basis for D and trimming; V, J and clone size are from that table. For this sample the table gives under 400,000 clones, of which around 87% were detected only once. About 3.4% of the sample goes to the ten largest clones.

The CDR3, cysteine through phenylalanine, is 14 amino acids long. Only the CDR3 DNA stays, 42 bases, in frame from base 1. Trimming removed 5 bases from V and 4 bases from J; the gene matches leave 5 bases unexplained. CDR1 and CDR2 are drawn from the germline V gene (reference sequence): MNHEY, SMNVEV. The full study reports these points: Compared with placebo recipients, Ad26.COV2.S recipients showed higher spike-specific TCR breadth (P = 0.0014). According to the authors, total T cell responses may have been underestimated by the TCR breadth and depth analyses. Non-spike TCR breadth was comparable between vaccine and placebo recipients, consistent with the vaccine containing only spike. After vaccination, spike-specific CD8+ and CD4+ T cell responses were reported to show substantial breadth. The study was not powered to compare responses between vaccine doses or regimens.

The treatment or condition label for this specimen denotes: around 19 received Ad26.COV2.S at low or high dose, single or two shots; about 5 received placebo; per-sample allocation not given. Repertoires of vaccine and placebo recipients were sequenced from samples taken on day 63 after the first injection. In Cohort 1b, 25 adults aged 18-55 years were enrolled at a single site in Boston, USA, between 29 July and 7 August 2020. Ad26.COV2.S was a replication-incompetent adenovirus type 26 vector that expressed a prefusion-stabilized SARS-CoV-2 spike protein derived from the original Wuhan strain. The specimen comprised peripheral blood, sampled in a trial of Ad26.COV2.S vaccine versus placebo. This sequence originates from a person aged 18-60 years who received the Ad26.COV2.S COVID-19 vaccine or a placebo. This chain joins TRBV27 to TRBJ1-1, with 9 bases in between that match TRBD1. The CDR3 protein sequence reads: CASSTYRGRTEAFF. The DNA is TGTGCCAGCAGTACCTACAGGGGGCGCACTGAAGCTTTCTTT.